The rows below give T cell receptor beta chains drawn from one sample of a study of PD-1 blockade in classical Hodgkin lymphoma. Assay used: immunoSEQ multiplex PCR; TCRdb lists only in-frame clones, some missing. The sample yields roughly 25,000 clones, about 80% seen once. Material: peripheral blood mononuclear cells (PBMCs), obtained at baseline. All receptors derive from a human donor with classical Hodgkin lymphoma. Each CDR3 is given with its conserved first and last residue. D genes are given only for firm matches. Expanded clones are given a class, and other clones once, few, many or no size at all.

V gene,clone size,D gene,J gene,CDR3 length,CDR3 DNA,CDR3 protein
TRBV5-6,.,.,TRBJ1-2,14,TGTGCCAGCTGCCGGGACGCGCTCCCCTATGGCTACACCTTC,CASCRDALPYGYTF
TRBV7-2,.,.,TRBJ1-1,11,TGTGCCAGCAGCTTATCGAAAGTGGCTTTCTTT,CASSLSKVAFF
TRBV4-1,.,TRBD1,TRBJ1-5,15,TGCGCCAGCAGCCTCGGGACAGATAGCAATCAGCCCCAGCATTTT,CASSLGTDSNQPQHF
TRBV7-2,.,.,TRBJ2-5,14,TGTGCCAGCAGCTTAGACGGGAATAGGGAGACCCAGTACTTC,CASSLDGNRETQYF
TRBV5-1,.,TRBD1,TRBJ2-2,17,TGCGCCAGCAGCTTGGCCGGGGGACAGGGGAAGTCCGGGGAGCTGTTTTTT,CASSLAGGQGKSGELFF
TRBV27,.,TRBD2,TRBJ2-2,16,TGTGCCAGCAGTTTATCAAGCGGGGGGGGCACCGGGGAGCTGTTTTTT,CASSLSSGGGTGELFF
TRBV6-6,once,.,TRBJ1-5,14,TGTGCCAGCAGTTACGGGGCAGTGGGGCAGCCCCAGCATTTT,CASSYGAVGQPQHF
TRBV27,.,.,TRBJ2-3,15,TGTGCCAGCAGTTTGGGCACCCCTAGCACAGATACGCAGTATTTT,CASSLGTPSTDTQYF
TRBV5-1,few,.,TRBJ1-6,13,TGCGCCAGCTCTTTTTTGTCCACCGGACCCCTCCACTTT,CASSFLSTGPLHF
TRBV28,once,.,TRBJ1-1,16,TGTGCCAGCAGTCGATTTGGATTCCAGATGAACACTGAAGCTTTCTTT,CASSRFGFQMNTEAFF
TRBV5-1,.,TRBD2,TRBJ2-1,18,TGCGCCAGCAGTTGGACTAGCGGATCTTGGGGATACTACAATGAGCAGTTCTTC,CASSWTSGSWGYYNEQFF
TRBV7-2,.,TRBD1,TRBJ1-2,14,TGTGCCAGCAGCTTTGAGGTGGACAGGGGCGGCTACACCTTC,CASSFEVDRGGYTF
TRBV5-6,once,.,TRBJ2-5,16,TGTGCCAGCAGCTTGGTTCTAGGGACGGGAAGAGAGACCCAGTACTTC,CASSLVLGTGRETQYF
TRBV5-1,.,TRBD1,TRBJ2-1,14,TGCGCCAGCAGCTTGGGGACAGGGGCCGATGAGCAGTTCTTC,CASSLGTGADEQFF
TRBV11-2,.,TRBD2,TRBJ2-5,15,TGTGCCAGCAGCCCCAGCGGGGGAGGGATAGAGACCCAGTACTTC,CASSPSGGGIETQYF
TRBV27,.,.,TRBJ2-3,11,TGTGCCAGCAGTCACTTGGATACGCAGTATTTT,CASSHLDTQYF
TRBV4-2,.,TRBD1,TRBJ1-2,13,TGTGCCAGCAGCCAAGGTGGACAGGATGGCTACACCTTC,CASSQGGQDGYTF
TRBV29-1,.,TRBD1,TRBJ1-1,12,TGCAGCGTTACAGGGGCAGTCACTGAAGCTTTCTTT,CSVTGAVTEAFF
TRBV19,.,.,TRBJ1-6,14,TGTGCCAGTAGTAACAGGGCAGAGAATTCACCCCTCCACTTT,CASSNRAENSPLHF
TRBV6-4,.,.,TRBJ2-3,12,TGTGCCAGGGTGTCTAGCACAGATACGCAGTATTTT,CARVSSTDTQYF
TRBV10-3,.,.,TRBJ1-1,17,TGTGCCATCAGTGAGTCGACCGGTCCCGGGGAGGGCACTGAAGCTTTCTTT,CAISESTGPGEGTEAFF
TRBV7-9,.,TRBD1,TRBJ2-7,18,TGTGCCAGCAGCCAAAGTGTAGACAGGGTATTTTCGGTCTACGAGCAGTACTTC,CASSQSVDRVFSVYEQYF
TRBV4-3,.,.,TRBJ2-7,15,TGCGCCAGCAGCCAAGATCTAGGTAACCGGGACGAGCAGTACTTC,CASSQDLGNRDEQYF
TRBV18,.,TRBD2,TRBJ2-3,19,TGTGCCAGCTCAGCTTACTCGGCCCTAGCGGGGGGGCGTACAGATACGCAGTATTTT,CASSAYSALAGGRTDTQYF
TRBV2,.,.,TRBJ1-4,16,TGTGCCAGCAGAAAACAGGGATTCACAACTAATGAAAAACTGTTTTTT,CASRKQGFTTNEKLFF
TRBV5-1,.,.,TRBJ1-6,13,TGCGCCAGCAGCATAACGGTGGATTCACCCCTCCACTTT,CASSITVDSPLHF
TRBV21-1,.,.,TRBJ2-7,12,TGTGCCAGCAAGGTGATTGCCTACGAGCAGCACTTC,CASKVIAYEQHF
TRBV7-9,.,.,TRBJ1-4,13,TGTGCCACCCGGGAAGAGGGGGATGAAAAACTGTTTTTT,CATREEGDEKLFF
TRBV6-4,.,.,TRBJ2-7,11,TGTGCCAGCAGTGACGGGTACGAGCAGTACTTC,CASSDGYEQYF
TRBV7-2,.,.,TRBJ1-6,12,TGTGCCAGCAGCTTAGCAGGGGCTCCCCTCCACTTT,CASSLAGAPLHF
TRBV4-2,once,TRBD1,TRBJ1-2,14,TGTGCCAGCCGAATCCTAGGAGGGGGCAGGGGCTACACCTTC,CASRILGGGRGYTF
TRBV21-1,.,.,TRBJ1-5,16,TGTGCCAGCAGCCGACAGGGCAGGCGTAGCAATCAGCCCCAGCATTTT,CASSRQGRRSNQPQHF
TRBV27,once,TRBD2,TRBJ2-4,15,TGTGCCAGCAGTCCGGGACTAGCGGGGGCAAACATTCAGTACTTC,CASSPGLAGANIQYF
TRBV7-8,.,.,TRBJ2-4,18,TGTGCCAGCAGCTCGGCGAGGAGGGGAATCATAGCCAAAAACATTCAGTACTTC,CASSSARRGIIAKNIQYF
TRBV5-1,few,.,TRBJ1-1,13,TGCGCCAGCAGCTTATGGGGAGGAACTGAAGCTTTCTTT,CASSLWGGTEAFF
TRBV18,.,.,TRBJ2-3,12,TGTGCCAGCTCTCCCGGCGGAGATACGCAGTATTTT,CASSPGGDTQYF
TRBV6-1,.,.,TRBJ1-1,16,TGTGCCAGCAGTGGACCCCGAGGCAGGGAGCGTACTGAAGCTTTCTTT,CASSGPRGRERTEAFF
TRBV28,.,.,TRBJ2-7,12,TGTGCCAGCACCCATCGGGGGTACGAGCAGTACTTC,CASTHRGYEQYF
TRBV6-5,.,TRBD1,TRBJ2-7,14,TGTGCCAGCAGAGACAGGGGGCCTGCCTACGAGCAGTACTTC,CASRDRGPAYEQYF
TRBV7-9,.,.,TRBJ2-2,15,TGTGCCAGCAATTATCGGGGGGCGCGGACCGGGGAGCTGTTTTTT,CASNYRGARTGELFF
TRBV18,.,TRBD1,TRBJ2-7,14,TGTGCCAGCTCATCCGACAGGGGGCCCTACGAGCAGTACTTC,CASSSDRGPYEQYF
TRBV9,.,.,TRBJ2-3,15,TGTGCCAGCAGCTCAACTAGAAGAGTGGGAGATACGCAGTATTTT,CASSSTRRVGDTQYF
TRBV14,.,TRBD1,TRBJ1-6,18,TGTGCCAGCAGCCAAGATAGGGGACAGGGAAAATATAATTCACCCCTCCACTTT,CASSQDRGQGKYNSPLHF